This T cell receptor beta chain was documented in a study of naive CD8 T cells in extremely preterm neonates. Overall study context: The methods list adults as 20-50 years; the abstract says 25-50. Study results and limitations: Relative to older groups, preterm infants had shorter, less trimmed CDR3s with fewer N additions. Preterm neonate repertoires were significantly less rich by iChao1 than others.

Profiled with immunoSEQ multiplex PCR; TCRdb holds only in-frame clones, not every one. This table has roughly 5,500 clones, 95% to 98% appearing once. Healthy nonsmoking adults and healthy children aged roughly 15-60 months donated peripheral blood. A remark on this clone: The antigen remains undetermined.

Sequencing used naive CD8+ T cells from blood. This clonotype was obtained from a human donor in good health.

CDR3 DNA sequence: TGTGCCAGTAGTCCAAAGGACAGGGGGTCTGGGGCCAACGTCCTGACTTTC. Translating it yields CASSPKDRGSGANVLTF. J is TRBJ2-6 and V is TRBV19; 10 positions match TRBD1. The CDR3 extends over 17 amino acids. V gave up 5 bases and J gave up 1 base; unmatched junction bases: 5. CDR1 is LNHDA and CDR2 is SQIVND in the germline V gene (reference sequence).